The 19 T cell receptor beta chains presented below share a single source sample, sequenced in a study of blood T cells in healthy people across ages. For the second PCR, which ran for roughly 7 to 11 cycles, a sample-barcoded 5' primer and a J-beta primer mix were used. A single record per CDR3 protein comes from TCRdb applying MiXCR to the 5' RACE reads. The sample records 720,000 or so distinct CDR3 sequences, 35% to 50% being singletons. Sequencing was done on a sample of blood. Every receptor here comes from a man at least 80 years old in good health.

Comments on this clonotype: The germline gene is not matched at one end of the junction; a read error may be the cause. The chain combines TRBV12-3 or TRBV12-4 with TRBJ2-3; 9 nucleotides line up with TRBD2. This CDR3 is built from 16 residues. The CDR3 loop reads CASSLGLAGNTDMQYF. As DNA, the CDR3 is TGTGCCAGCAGTTTAGGCCTAGCGGGGAACACAGATATGCAGTATTTT.

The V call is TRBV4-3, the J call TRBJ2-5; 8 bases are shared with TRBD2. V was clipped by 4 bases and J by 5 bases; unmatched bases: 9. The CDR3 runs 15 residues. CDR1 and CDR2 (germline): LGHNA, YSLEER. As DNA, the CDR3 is TGCGCCAGCAGCCGGGGACGAGCGGGAGCGGAGACCCAGTACTTC. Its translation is CASSRGRAGAETQYF.

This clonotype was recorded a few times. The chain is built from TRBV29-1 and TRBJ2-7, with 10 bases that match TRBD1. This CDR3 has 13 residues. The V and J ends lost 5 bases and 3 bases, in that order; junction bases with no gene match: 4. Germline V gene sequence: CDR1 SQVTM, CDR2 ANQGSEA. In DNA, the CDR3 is TGCAGCGTTTTGAGGACAGGGGGCTACGAGCAGTACTTC. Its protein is CSVLRTGGYEQYF.

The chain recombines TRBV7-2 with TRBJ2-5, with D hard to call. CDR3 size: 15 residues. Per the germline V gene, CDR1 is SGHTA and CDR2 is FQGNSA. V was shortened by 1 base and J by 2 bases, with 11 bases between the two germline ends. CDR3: CASSLGPAKQETQYF. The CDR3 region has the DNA TGTGCCAGCAGCTTAGGGCCAGCTAAACAAGAGACCCAGTACTTC.

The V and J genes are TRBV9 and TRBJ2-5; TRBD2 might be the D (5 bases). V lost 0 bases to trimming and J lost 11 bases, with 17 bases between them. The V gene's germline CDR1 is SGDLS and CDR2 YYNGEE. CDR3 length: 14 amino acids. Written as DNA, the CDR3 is TGTGCCAGCAGCGTAGAAGGACGGTACGGGGAGCAGTACTTC. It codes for CASSVEGRYGEQYF.

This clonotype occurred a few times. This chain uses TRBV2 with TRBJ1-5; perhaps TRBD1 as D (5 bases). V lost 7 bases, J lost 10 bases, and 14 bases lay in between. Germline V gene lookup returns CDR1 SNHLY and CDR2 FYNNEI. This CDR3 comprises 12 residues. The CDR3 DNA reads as TGTGCCAGCACACTCCCAGGGACCCCCCAGCATTTT. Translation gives CASTLPGTPQHF.

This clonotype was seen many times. The CDR3 sequence: CASHIGGGPYNEQFF. The DNA of the CDR3 is TGTGCCAGCCATATAGGGGGGGGGCCCTACAATGAGCAGTTCTTC. This chain joins TRBV6-2 or TRBV6-3 and TRBJ2-1; D is perhaps TRBD2 (7 bases). The V end lost 8 bases, the J end lost 2 bases, and 16 bases lay between the germline ends. This CDR3 is built from 15 residues. The V gene's germline CDR1 is MNHEY and CDR2 SVGEGT.

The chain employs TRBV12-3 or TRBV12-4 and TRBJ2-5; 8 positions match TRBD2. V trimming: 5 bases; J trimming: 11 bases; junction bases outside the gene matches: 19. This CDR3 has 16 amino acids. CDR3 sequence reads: CASSVGLSGGLYGQYF. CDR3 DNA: TGTGCCAGCAGTGTTGGGCTCTCGGGGGGGCTATACGGGCAGTACTTC.

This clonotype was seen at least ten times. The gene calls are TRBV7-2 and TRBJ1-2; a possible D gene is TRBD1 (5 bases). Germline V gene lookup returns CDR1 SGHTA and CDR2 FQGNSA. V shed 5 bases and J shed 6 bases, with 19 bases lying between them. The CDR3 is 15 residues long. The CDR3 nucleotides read TGTGCCAGCAGCCCAGTTCTTTGGGGGGGGAATGGCTACACCTTC. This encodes CASSPVLWGGNGYTF.

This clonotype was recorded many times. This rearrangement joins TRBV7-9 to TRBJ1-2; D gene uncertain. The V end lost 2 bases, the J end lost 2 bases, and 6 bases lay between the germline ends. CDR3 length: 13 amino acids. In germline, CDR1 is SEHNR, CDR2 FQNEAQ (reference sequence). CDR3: CASSLLINYGYTF. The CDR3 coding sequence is TGTGCCAGCAGCTTATTAATAAACTATGGCTACACCTTC.

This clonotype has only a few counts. The CDR3 region has the DNA TGTGCCAGCAGTTATGACAGGGTAAATCAGCCCCAGCATTTT. As protein: CASSYDRVNQPQHF. This sequence joins TRBV6-5 and TRBJ1-5; TRBD1 agrees at 7 bases. CDR3 length: 14 residues. Trimming cost V 3 bases and J 4 bases; bases outside gene matches: 3. CDR1 is MNHEY, CDR2 SVGAGI, per germline.

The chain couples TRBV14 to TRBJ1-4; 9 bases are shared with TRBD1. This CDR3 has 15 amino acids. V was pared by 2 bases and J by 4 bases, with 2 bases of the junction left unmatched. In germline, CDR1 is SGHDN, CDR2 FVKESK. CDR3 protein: CASSQMGQGNEKLFF. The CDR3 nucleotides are TGTGCCAGCAGCCAAATGGGACAGGGTAATGAAAAACTGTTTTTT.

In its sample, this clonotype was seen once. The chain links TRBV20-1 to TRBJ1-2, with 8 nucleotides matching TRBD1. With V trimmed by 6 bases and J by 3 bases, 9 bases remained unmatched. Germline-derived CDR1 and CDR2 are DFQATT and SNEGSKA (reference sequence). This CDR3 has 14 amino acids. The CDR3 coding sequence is TGCAGTGCGAAACAGGGGGGAATGGACTATGGCTACACCTTC. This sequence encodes CSAKQGGMDYGYTF.

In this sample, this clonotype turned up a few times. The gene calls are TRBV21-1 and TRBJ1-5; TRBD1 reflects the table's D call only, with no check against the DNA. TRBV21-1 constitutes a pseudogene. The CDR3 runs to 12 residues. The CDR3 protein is CASSNMSGGQHF. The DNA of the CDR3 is TGTGCCAGCAGCAATATGTCAGGGGGCCAGCATTTT.

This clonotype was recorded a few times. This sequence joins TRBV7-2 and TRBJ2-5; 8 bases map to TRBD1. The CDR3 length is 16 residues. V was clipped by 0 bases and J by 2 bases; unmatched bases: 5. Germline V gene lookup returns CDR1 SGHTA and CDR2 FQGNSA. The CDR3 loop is CASSLAFRGRQETQYF. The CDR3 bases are TGTGCCAGCAGCTTAGCGTTCAGGGGGCGACAAGAGACCCAGTACTTC.

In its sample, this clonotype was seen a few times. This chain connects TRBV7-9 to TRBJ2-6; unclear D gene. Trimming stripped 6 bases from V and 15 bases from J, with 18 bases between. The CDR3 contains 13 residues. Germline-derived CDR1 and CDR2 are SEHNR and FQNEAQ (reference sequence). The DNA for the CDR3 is TGTGCCAGCAGACCGGGCGCCTCATCTACCCTGACTTTC. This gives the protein CASRPGASSTLTF.

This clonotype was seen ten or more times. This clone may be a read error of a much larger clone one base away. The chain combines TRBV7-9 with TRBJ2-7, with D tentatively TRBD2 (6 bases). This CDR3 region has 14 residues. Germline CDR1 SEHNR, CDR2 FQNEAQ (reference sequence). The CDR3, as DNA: TGTGCCAGCAGCGTAGCGGTCAGTACCTACGAGCAGTACTTC. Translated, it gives CASSVAVSTYEQYF. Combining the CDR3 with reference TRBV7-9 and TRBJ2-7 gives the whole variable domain DTGVSQNPRHKITKRGQNVTFRCDPISEHNRLYWYRQTLGQGPEFLTYFQNEAQLEKSRLLSDRFSAERPKGSFSTLEIQRTEQGDSAMYLCASSVAVSTYEQYFGPGTRLTVT.

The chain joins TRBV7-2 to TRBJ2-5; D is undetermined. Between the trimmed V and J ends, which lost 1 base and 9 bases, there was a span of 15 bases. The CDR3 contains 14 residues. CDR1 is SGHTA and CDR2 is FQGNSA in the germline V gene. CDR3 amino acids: CASSLVGSLIAQYF. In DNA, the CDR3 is TGTGCCAGCAGCTTAGTGGGTAGCCTCATCGCCCAGTACTTC.

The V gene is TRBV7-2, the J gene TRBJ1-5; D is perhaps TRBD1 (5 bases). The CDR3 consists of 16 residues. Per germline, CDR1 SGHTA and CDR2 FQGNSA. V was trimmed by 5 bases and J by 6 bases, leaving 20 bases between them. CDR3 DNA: TGTGCCAGCAGCCTGTTGTCCGGGGCCCGCGGTCAGCCCCAGCATTTT. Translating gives CASSLLSGARGQPQHF.